The 14 T cell receptor beta chains given below trace back to one sample, sequenced in a study of shared T cell receptors in the human thymus. Assay used: immunoSEQ multiplex PCR; TCRdb lists only in-frame clones, some missing. The sample records hundreds of thousands of clones, about 84% being singletons. This sample was also put to use in a study of human thymus T cells.

Sequenced sample: thymocytes. These receptors came from a boy under two years old with a congenital heart defect.

This clone has only one observation. This sequence joins TRBV11-3 and TRBJ1-2; tentative D call: TRBD1 (6 bases). V lost 1 base and J lost 6, with 15 bases in between. Looked up from germline, CDR1 is SGHNT and CDR2 is YENEEA. The CDR3 consists of 15 residues. The CDR3 DNA reads as TGTGCCAGCAGCTTAGTCGGGCAGGGGATTGATGGCTACACCTTC. This sequence encodes CASSLVGQGIDGYTF.

The table lists this clone with a few counts. V and J are TRBV11-2 and TRBJ2-7; tentatively, D is TRBD1 (6 bases). The CDR3 runs to 15 residues. Per germline, CDR1 SGHAT and CDR2 FQNNGV. V lost 3 bases and J 2 bases, leaving 14 bases between the germline ends. The CDR3 DNA reads TGTGCCAGCAGCTTCTCGTCGACAGGTCCCTACGAGCAGTACTTC. Residues: CASSFSSTGPYEQYF.

V is TRBV5-5 and J is TRBJ2-3, with TRBD2 identical over 9 bases. The germline CDR1 and CDR2 sequences are SGHKS and YYEKEE (reference sequence). The length of the CDR3 is 18 residues. Unmatched junction bases numbered 9, after V lost 1 base and J lost 0 bases. CDR3 bases: TGTGCCAGCAGCTTGCGGAGACTAGCGGCCCTAAGCACAGATACGCAGTATTTT. It yields the protein CASSLRRLAALSTDTQYF.

The gene calls are TRBV27 and TRBJ2-6, with 8 nucleotides matching TRBD2. The CDR3 is made up of 18 amino acids. CDR1 MNHEY and CDR2 SMNVEV come from the germline V gene (reference sequence). The junction had 9 bases not matched to a gene; V was cut back by 5 bases and J by 0 bases. Here the CDR3 DNA reads TGTGCCAGCAGTCCCGGGGGGGGCGGGGGCTCTGGGGCCAACGTCCTGACTTTC. Translated, it gives CASSPGGGGGSGANVLTF.

The genes are TRBV29-1 and TRBJ1-1; D is uncertain. The CDR3 runs 16 residues. V was trimmed by 4 bases and J by 4 bases, leaving 22 bases between them. Germline V gene data show CDR1 as SQVTM and CDR2 as ANQGSEA. The CDR3, as DNA: TGCAGCGTTGCCAATACCATGAACGGGAAGGCCACTGAAGCTTTCTTT. Its translation is CSVANTMNGKATEAFF.

The chain uses TRBV18 and TRBJ2-5; D possibly corresponds to TRBD1 (6 bases). The germline V gene has CDR1 KGHSH and CDR2 LQKENI. Trimming shortened V by 4 bases and J by 0 bases, and 18 bases separated the two germline ends. There are 17 residues in the CDR3. DNA for the CDR3: TGTGCCAGCTCACAACTACAGGGCCCCTTGTACCAAGAGACCCAGTACTTC. Its translation: CASSQLQGPLYQETQYF. Drawing the rest from reference TRBV18 and TRBJ2-5, the complete variable domain is NAGVMQNPRHLVRRRGQEARLRCSPMKGHSHVYWYRQLPEEGLKFMVYLQKENIIDESGMPKERFSAEFPKEGPSILRIQQVVRGDSAAYFCASSQLQGPLYQETQYFGPGTRLLVL.

The chain uses TRBV4-3 and TRBJ2-5; no firm D call. The V gene's germline CDR1 is LGHNA and CDR2 YSLEER. The CDR3 has 16 residues. V gave up 2 bases and J gave up 0 bases, with 13 bases separating them. CDR3 sequence: CASSQRSAKYQETQYF. The DNA for the CDR3 is TGCGCCAGCAGCCAAAGGAGCGCTAAGTACCAAGAGACCCAGTACTTC.

CDR3 loop: CASGQAGGETQYF. Written as DNA, the CDR3 is TGTGCCAGCGGTCAAGCGGGAGGGGAGACCCAGTACTTC. The chain links TRBV27 to TRBJ2-5; 10 bases agree with TRBD2. Germline V lookup: CDR1 MNHEY, CDR2 SMNVEV (reference sequence). V shed 8 bases, J shed 5 bases, and the junction held 5 bases outside the gene matches. This CDR3 spans 13 amino acids.

The chain couples TRBV2 to TRBJ2-7, with 7 positions matching TRBD2. The J segment lost 5 bases and the V segment lost 0 bases, leaving 13 bases of the junction unmatched. This CDR3 comprises 17 residues. Germline V gene data show CDR1 as SNHLY and CDR2 as FYNNEI. The CDR3 region is CASSEAAGESGPHEQYF. Here the CDR3 DNA reads TGTGCCAGCAGTGAAGCCGCGGGAGAATCGGGGCCCCACGAGCAGTACTTC.

This chain joins TRBV10-1 and TRBJ2-5, with 10 nucleotides matching TRBD1. Germline values: CDR1 WNHNN, CDR2 SYGVQD (reference sequence). CDR3 length: 16 residues. V shed 6 bases, J shed 4 bases, and the junction held 11 bases outside the gene matches. CDR3 DNA sequence: TGCGCCAGCAGCGCCAGGGACAGGGGTCTCGGAGAGACCCAGTACTTC. Translated, it gives CASSARDRGLGETQYF.

This clone was counted a single time. The chain employs TRBV19 and TRBJ1-1; D is unclear. Germline assignment: CDR1 LNHDA and CDR2 SQIVND (reference sequence). The V gene lost 7 bases and the J gene lost 8 bases, with 14 bases spanning the gap. The CDR3 is made up of 12 amino acids. The CDR3 DNA reads TGTGCCAGTAAGGGAGGAAAGGAAGAAGCTTTCTTT. This gives the protein CASKGGKEEAFF.

This clone has just one count. The chain joins TRBV4-2 to TRBJ2-5; TRBD2 matches 13 bases. V was clipped by 0 bases and J by 0 bases; unmatched bases: 10. The CDR3 consists of 20 residues. Germline loops: CDR1 LGHNA, CDR2 YNFKEQ. The CDR3 reads CASSQDPPGLAGLYQETQYF. The CDR3 DNA sequence: TGTGCCAGCAGCCAAGACCCCCCGGGACTAGCGGGACTGTACCAAGAGACCCAGTACTTC.

V gene TRBV28 combines with J gene TRBJ2-4, with a possible D match to TRBD2 (6 bases). With 3 bases removed from V and 6 bases from J, the gap between germline ends came to 12 bases. The germline V gene encodes CDR1 MDHEN and CDR2 SYDVKM. The CDR3 is made up of 14 amino acids. The CDR3 is CASSFRLEVNIQYF. The CDR3 DNA follows: TGTGCCAGCAGTTTCCGACTAGAGGTAAACATTCAGTACTTC.

The CDR3 coding sequence is TGTGCCAGCAGCTTTAGCGGGAAAGGCACCTACGAGCAGTACTTC. Translated, it gives CASSFSGKGTYEQYF. V is TRBV5-4 and J is TRBJ2-7; 8 bases are a match to TRBD2. The V gene's germline CDR1 is SGHNT and CDR2 YYREEE (reference sequence). This CDR3 has 15 residues. With V trimmed by 2 bases and J by 2 bases, 6 bases remained unmatched.